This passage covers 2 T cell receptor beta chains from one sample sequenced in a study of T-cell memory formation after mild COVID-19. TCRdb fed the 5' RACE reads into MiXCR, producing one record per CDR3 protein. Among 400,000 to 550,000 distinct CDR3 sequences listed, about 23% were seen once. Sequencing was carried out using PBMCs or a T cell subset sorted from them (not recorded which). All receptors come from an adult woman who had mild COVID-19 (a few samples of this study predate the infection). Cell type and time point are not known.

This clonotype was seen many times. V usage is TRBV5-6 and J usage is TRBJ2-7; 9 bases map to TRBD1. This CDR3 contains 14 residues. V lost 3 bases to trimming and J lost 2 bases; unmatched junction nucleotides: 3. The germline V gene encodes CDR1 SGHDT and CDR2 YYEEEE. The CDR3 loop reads CASSSGTGPYEQYF. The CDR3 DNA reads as TGTGCCAGCAGCTCCGGGACAGGGCCCTACGAGCAGTACTTC.

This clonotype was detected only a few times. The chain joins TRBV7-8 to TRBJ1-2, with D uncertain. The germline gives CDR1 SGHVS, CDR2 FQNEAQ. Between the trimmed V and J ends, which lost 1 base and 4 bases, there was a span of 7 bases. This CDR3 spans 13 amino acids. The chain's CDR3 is CASSLGSGYGYTF. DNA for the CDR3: TGTGCCAGCAGCTTAGGCTCAGGCTATGGCTACACCTTC.